This entry is about one T cell receptor (beta chain). Its target is unknown. Measured with immunoSEQ multiplex PCR; TCRdb has only the in-frame clones, and not every one. The sample lists more than 1.2 million clones, just under 99% occurring once. Germline V gives CDR1 SGHTA, CDR2 FQGNSA. This CDR3 comprises 14 residues. V was clipped by 7 bases and J by 6 bases, with 16 bases between them. The data belong to a study of shared clonotypes between healthy human individuals. Study in general: Used for every donor were three CD4 naive, three CD4 memory, two CD8 naive and one CD8 memory plate.

Study outcomes and limitations: The small donor group covered limited genetic and exposure diversity. The study found lower generation probabilities in non-shared clonotypes than in those shared by all four donors.

The sequencing input was naive CD4+ T cells sorted from blood. Subset reported: CD45RA+ positively selected. This TCR derives from a man aged 25 to 40 in good health. The chain recombines TRBV7-2 with TRBJ1-5; D unresolved. The CDR3 sequence is CASTHSGRGQPQHF. Written as DNA, the CDR3 is TGTGCCAGCACCCACTCGGGTCGGGGTCAGCCCCAGCATTTT.